The 8 T cell receptor beta chains in this list originate from one sample, sequenced in a study of blood T cell repertoires in COVID-19. Here immunoSEQ multiplex PCR was the method, and the copy in TCRdb shows in-frame clones only, minus some. The sample consists of roughly 57,000 clones, less than 75% of them appearing once. The sequenced material came from peripheral blood. The receptors originated from an older woman with acute or convalescent COVID-19.

J is TRBJ1-1 and V is TRBV7-3; no definite D call. The V end lost 5 bases, the J end lost 0 bases, and 7 bases lay between the germline ends. Germline lookup yields CDR1 SGHTA and CDR2 FQGTGA. The CDR3 is 13 amino acids. The CDR3 sequence: CASSPGLNTEAFF. The CDR3 DNA reads as TGTGCCAGCAGCCCAGGCTTGAACACTGAAGCTTTCTTT.

This clone was seen just once. V gene TRBV18 combines with J gene TRBJ2-7, with 10 nucleotides matching TRBD1. The CDR3 loop spans 15 amino acids. In germline, CDR1 is KGHSH, CDR2 LQKENI. Losses at the gene ends were 6 bases for V and 1 base for J; bases not matched to a gene: 6. In DNA, the CDR3 is TGTGCCAGCTCCCCTGGACAGGGGGATTCCTACGAGCAGTACGTC. It encodes CASSPGQGDSYEQYV.

The chain carries TRBV14 and TRBJ2-1, with D hard to call. V lost 4 bases to trimming and J lost 6 bases, with 10 bases between them. The CDR3 is 13 amino acids. Per germline, CDR1 SGHDN and CDR2 FVKESK. CDR3 sequence: CASSRLLRNEQFF. The CDR3 region has the DNA TGTGCCAGCAGCCGCCTACTCCGCAATGAGCAGTTCTTC. Combining the CDR3 with reference TRBV14 and TRBJ2-1 gives the whole variable domain EAGVTQFPSHSVIEKGQTVTLRCDPISGHDNLYWYRRVMGKEIKFLLHFVKESKQDESGMPNNRFLAERTGGTYSTLKVQPAELEDSGVYFCASSRLLRNEQFFGPGTRLTVL.

This clone was observed a handful of times. The V call is TRBV7-2, the J call TRBJ2-7, with D tentatively TRBD2 (6 bases). The V gene's germline CDR1 is SGHTA and CDR2 FQGNSA. Between the trimmed V and J ends, which lost 6 bases and 4 bases, there was a span of 16 bases. The CDR3 contains 14 residues. CDR3 loop: CASRPVGGSYEQYF. The CDR3 DNA sequence: TGTGCCAGCAGGCCCGTTGGAGGGTCGTACGAGCAGTACTTC. The whole variable domain, filled in from reference TRBV7-2 and TRBJ2-7, reads GAGVSQSPSNKVTEKGKDVELRCDPISGHTALYWYRQSLGQGLEFLIYFQGNSAPDKSGLPSDRFSAERTGGSVSTLTIQRTQQEDSAVYLCASRPVGGSYEQYFGPGTRLTVT.

The chain recombines TRBV21-1 with TRBJ2-2; the table names TRBD2, a call not compared with the DNA. TRBV21-1 is marked as a pseudogene. The CDR3 is made up of 11 amino acids. This CDR3 is CASSNVRGAVF. The CDR3 bases are TGTGCCAGCAGCAATGTGCGGGGAGCTGTTTTT.

The chain couples TRBV3-1 (or the pseudogene TRBV3-2) to TRBJ2-2; TRBD1 matches at 7 bases. The junction had 5 bases not matched to a gene; V was cut back by 4 bases and J by 3 bases. From germline, CDR1 is LGHDT and CDR2 YNNKEL (reference sequence). There are 15 residues in the CDR3. Written as DNA, the CDR3 is TGTGCCAGCAGCCCGCGACAGGGTGACACCGGGGAGCTGTTTTTT. Protein sequence: CASSPRQGDTGELFF.

This clone was recorded a few times. As DNA, the CDR3 is TGTGCCAGCTCACCAGAAGTTGCAGGGGTGAATCAGCCCCAGCATTTT. Translating it yields CASSPEVAGVNQPQHF. The chain links TRBV18 to TRBJ1-5; D may be TRBD1 (6 bases). Germline-derived CDR1 and CDR2 are KGHSH and LQKENI. The CDR3 is 16 residues long. V lost 2 bases, J lost 4 bases, and 15 bases lay in between.

This clone was found a few times. The V gene is TRBV19, the J gene TRBJ2-2; D not resolved. Germline-derived CDR1 and CDR2 are LNHDA and SQIVND (reference sequence). CDR3 length: 14 amino acids. Trimming removed 6 bases at V and 4 bases at J, with 12 bases between. In DNA, the CDR3 is TGTGCCAGTAGCCCATATATCGGCACCGGGGAGCTGTTTTTT. It is translated as CASSPYIGTGELFF.